These 32 T cell receptor beta chains came from one sample sequenced in a study of cytomegalovirus exposure and HLA in healthy donors. PCR employed 60 Vbeta and 13 Jbeta primers. The data were produced by immunoSEQ multiplex PCR, yet TCRdb's version contains in-frame clones alone and is incomplete. Of approximately 70,000 clones in the sample, around 77% were seen once. Sequencing was carried out using PBMCs. The receptors were sampled from a man aged 45 to 65 in good health and CMV-seronegative.

This chain connects TRBV29-1 to TRBJ2-7, with D perhaps TRBD2 (6 bases). V lost 0 bases, J lost 3 bases, and 9 bases lay in between. Germline assignment: CDR1 SQVTM and CDR2 ANQGSEA. This CDR3 has 13 amino acids. CDR3 amino acids: CSVEDLGGYEQYF. DNA of the CDR3: TGCAGCGTTGAAGATCTCGGGGGCTACGAGCAGTACTTC.

The chain joins TRBV29-1 to TRBJ2-2, with no clear D. V was clipped by 3 bases and J by 0 bases, with 8 bases between them. The CDR3 loop spans 14 amino acids. Germline CDR1 reads SQVTM; CDR2 reads ANQGSEA. Here the CDR3 reads CSVERNSNTGELFF. In DNA, the CDR3 is TGCAGCGTTGAGAGAAATTCGAACACCGGGGAGCTGTTTTTT.

The rearrangement links TRBV7-3 to TRBJ1-2; D gene unclear. The germline gives CDR1 SGHTA, CDR2 FQGTGA. CDR3 length equals 14 residues. V lost 5 bases, J lost 1 base, and 11 bases lay in between. The CDR3, as DNA: TGTGCCAGCAGCCCTGAGTCGAGTAACTATGGCTACACCTTC. Translated, it gives CASSPESSNYGYTF.

This chain uses TRBV19 with TRBJ1-2, with D unresolved. The CDR3 is made up of 13 amino acids. V gave up 7 bases and J gave up 4 bases, with 13 bases separating them. Germline-derived CDR1 and CDR2 are LNHDA and SQIVND (reference sequence). CDR3 protein: CASTETFPYGYTF. The CDR3 DNA is TGTGCCAGTACCGAGACATTCCCCTATGGCTACACCTTC.

The chain recombines TRBV5-1 with TRBJ2-5; the D is unclear. Germline lookup yields CDR1 SGHRS and CDR2 YFSETQ. There are 15 residues in the CDR3. V lost 1 base and J lost 2, with 12 bases in between. The CDR3 loop is CASSLRPGAQETQYF. The CDR3 DNA reads as TGCGCCAGCAGCTTGCGACCTGGAGCTCAAGAGACCCAGTACTTC.

This chain uses TRBV29-1 with TRBJ2-5, with 8 bases that match TRBD2. Looked up from germline, CDR1 is SQVTM and CDR2 is ANQGSEA. This CDR3 has 14 amino acids. V lost 4 bases to trimming and J lost 1 base; unmatched junction nucleotides: 5. The CDR3 DNA reads as TGCAGCGTTGCGATAGCGGGGCGCCAAGAGACCCAGTACTTC. Translation gives CSVAIAGRQETQYF.

This rearrangement joins TRBV28 to TRBJ2-7; maybe TRBD2 (6 bases). The CDR3 runs to 15 residues. The V gene lost 4 bases and the J gene lost 4 bases, with 17 bases spanning the gap. CDR1 and CDR2 from the germline V gene are MDHEN and SYDVKM. CDR3 bases: TGTGCCAGCAGTTCCAGGGACTCGCAAATTTACGAGCAGTACTTC. This translates into CASSSRDSQIYEQYF.

The chain links TRBV10-3 to TRBJ2-1; 9 positions agree with TRBD1. Losses at the gene ends were 6 bases for V and 4 bases for J; bases not matched to a gene: 4. CDR1 is ENHRY, CDR2 SYGVKD, per germline. The CDR3 contains 14 residues. The CDR3 DNA follows: TGTGCCATCAGCGGGACAGGGAAGTACAATGAGCAGTTCTTC. It translates to CAISGTGKYNEQFF.

This clone was detected only once. J is TRBJ2-7 and V is TRBV10-3, with D perhaps matching TRBD1 (6 bases). CDR1 is ENHRY, CDR2 SYGVKD, per germline. The CDR3 consists of 11 residues. The V end was cut by 2 bases, the J end by 7 bases, with 6 bases between. CDR3 nucleotide sequence: TGTGCCATCAGTGAGACAGGGGAGCAGTACTTC. It yields the protein CAISETGEQYF.

CDR3 nucleotide sequence: TGTGCCAGCAGCTCAGCAGCAGGGGAAGCTTTCTTT. Translated: CASSSAAGEAFF. The chain uses TRBV7-6 and TRBJ1-1, with TRBD1 as a possible D gene (5 bases). Trimming removed 4 bases from V and 8 bases from J, with 11 bases in between. The CDR3 covers 12 residues. Germline V lookup: CDR1 SGHVS, CDR2 FNYEAQ.

The J gene is TRBJ2-1, the V gene TRBV27; 7 positions agree with TRBD2. This CDR3 region has 14 residues. Trimming cost V 7 bases and J 4 bases; bases outside gene matches: 7. Germline-derived CDR1 and CDR2 are MNHEY and SMNVEV (reference sequence). CDR3 DNA: TGTGCCAGCACCCCTTTTAGCGGGTACAATGAGCAGTTCTTC. The encoded protein is CASTPFSGYNEQFF.

The chain combines TRBV9 with TRBJ1-3; TRBD1 agrees at 7 bases. The length of the CDR3 is 15 residues. Trimming cost V 0 bases and J 4 bases; bases outside gene matches: 4. CDR1 and CDR2 from the germline V gene are SGDLS and YYNGEE. The CDR3 region is CASSVEQGSGNTIYF. As DNA, the CDR3 is TGTGCCAGCAGCGTAGAACAGGGGTCAGGAAACACCATATATTTT. Complete variable domain (other parts from reference TRBV9 and TRBJ1-3): DSGVTQTPKHLITATGQRVTLRCSPRSGDLSVYWYQQSLDQGLQFLIQYYNGEERAKGNILERFSAQQFPDLHSELNLSSLELGDSALYFCASSVEQGSGNTIYFGEGSWLTVV.

The chain couples TRBV5-1 to TRBJ2-5; 9 bases match TRBD2. The trim removed 5 bases at V and 1 base at J, leaving 6 bases unmatched. Germline CDR1 is SGHRS and CDR2 is YFSETQ. The CDR3 extends over 15 amino acids. The CDR3 nucleotides are TGCGCCAGCAGGTCGACTAGCGGCGGCCAAGAGACCCAGTACTTC. Residues: CASRSTSGGQETQYF.

With respect to this clone: The identical CDR3 is also encoded by other nucleotide sequences in the sample. J is TRBJ2-1 and V is TRBV30; perhaps TRBD2 as D (5 bases). CDR1 GTSNPN and CDR2 SVGIG come from the germline V gene (reference sequence). The CDR3 has 14 amino acids. V was cut by 2 bases and J by 1 base, with 9 bases left in between. CDR3 sequence: CAWSRRDSYNEQFF. CDR3 DNA: TGTGCCTGGAGTAGACGGGATTCCTACAATGAGCAGTTCTTC.

The chain employs TRBV12-2 and TRBJ1-6. TRBV12-2 is a pseudogene segment. The CDR3 loop spans 12 amino acids. CDR3 sequence (DNA): TGTGCAAGTCGCTTAGCGATACGTCTGAGCCACTTT. Translated: CASRLAIRLSHF.

This chain joins TRBV7-2 and TRBJ1-1; D call uncertain. The CDR3 consists of 14 residues. Between the trimmed V and J ends, which lost 5 bases and 5 bases, there was a span of 15 bases. Germline assignment: CDR1 SGHTA and CDR2 FQGNSA. The CDR3 nucleotides read TGTGCCAGCAGCCCCCGAGGGCTAGGGACTGAAGCTTTCTTT. It yields the protein CASSPRGLGTEAFF.

J is TRBJ2-1 and V is TRBV6-5; 10 nucleotides match TRBD2. The germline gives CDR1 MNHEY, CDR2 SVGAGI. The CDR3 is 15 amino acids. Unmatched junction bases numbered 3, after V lost 5 bases and J lost 2 bases. CDR3 sequence (DNA): TGTGCCAGCAGTCTCCTAGCGGGGGCCTACAATGAGCAGTTCTTC. Translating it yields CASSLLAGAYNEQFF.

The chain couples TRBV30 to TRBJ2-6, with TRBD2 as a possible D gene (5 bases). The V gene's germline CDR1 is GTSNPN and CDR2 SVGIG (reference sequence). V lost 2 bases and J lost 4, with 15 bases in between. The CDR3 runs 16 residues. The CDR3 region has the DNA TGTGCCTGGAGTTTTCGTCCGGGATCAGGGGCCAACGTCCTGACTTTC. Protein sequence: CAWSFRPGSGANVLTF.

The rearrangement uses TRBV7-9 and TRBJ2-7; TRBD2 might be the D (5 bases). Trimming removed 0 bases from V and 7 bases from J, with 10 bases in between. CDR3 length: 13 amino acids. Looked up from germline, CDR1 is SEHNR and CDR2 is FQNEAQ (reference sequence). The CDR3, as DNA: TGTGCCAGCAGCTTAGCGCTATCGGGGGAGCAGTACTTC. Amino acids: CASSLALSGEQYF.

The V gene is TRBV2, the J gene TRBJ2-3, with 7 bases that match TRBD2. Germline loops: CDR1 SNHLY, CDR2 FYNNEI. This CDR3 region has 15 residues. The V segment lost 6 bases and the J segment 2 bases; nucleotides outside the gene matches: 8. The CDR3 DNA reads TGTGCCAGCAGGGTATCCGGGACTAACACAGATACGCAGTATTTT. Protein sequence: CASRVSGTNTDTQYF.

V gene TRBV5-4 combines with J gene TRBJ1-2, with TRBD1 identical over 11 bases. There are 16 residues in the CDR3. CDR1 and CDR2 (germline): SGHNT, YYREEE (reference sequence). Germline trimming cut 4 bases from V and 6 bases from J; bases unmatched to any gene: 11. The chain's CDR3 is CASSPKPRTGGDGYTF. DNA for the CDR3: TGTGCCAGCAGCCCCAAACCCCGGACAGGGGGCGATGGCTACACCTTC.

The chain links TRBV7-2 to TRBJ2-2, with 8 bases that match TRBD2. Germline trimming cut 5 bases from V and 1 base from J; bases unmatched to any gene: 3. The CDR3 loop spans 15 amino acids. CDR1 SGHTA and CDR2 FQGNSA come from the germline V gene. The CDR3 DNA reads TGTGCCAGCAGCCCCAGCGGGGGGAACACCGGGGAGCTGTTTTTT. Translated: CASSPSGGNTGELFF.

This clone has only a few counts. The chain has TRBV6-1 and TRBJ1-6; D call uncertain. The CDR3 loop spans 14 amino acids. Germline-derived CDR1 and CDR2 are MNHNS and SASEGT. V was cut by 6 bases and J by 7 bases, with 13 bases left in between. This chain's CDR3 is CASSAWTGNSPLHF. The CDR3 DNA reads TGTGCCAGCAGCGCCTGGACGGGAAATTCACCCCTCCACTTT.

This chain uses TRBV7-9 with TRBJ2-2; D possibly corresponds to TRBD2 (5 bases). With 5 bases removed from V and 2 bases from J, the gap between germline ends came to 15 bases. Germline loops: CDR1 SEHNR, CDR2 FQNEAQ (reference sequence). The CDR3 totals 16 residues. The DNA of the CDR3 is TGTGCCAGCAGCATTTTAATGACGGGAAACACCGGGGAGCTGTTTTTT. It specifies CASSILMTGNTGELFF.

This CDR3 is CAISAGGGAFRETQYF. As DNA, the CDR3 is TGTGCCATCAGTGCCGGCGGGGGGGCCTTTCGAGAGACCCAGTACTTC. The rearrangement joins TRBV10-3 to TRBJ2-5, with 9 bases fitting TRBD2. Germline assignment: CDR1 ENHRY and CDR2 SYGVKD. V shed 4 bases, J shed 4 bases, and the junction held 10 bases outside the gene matches. The CDR3 covers 16 residues.

The V gene is TRBV15, the J gene TRBJ1-2, with D tentatively TRBD1 (6 bases). V was clipped by 1 base and J by 3 bases, with 9 bases between them. Germline values: CDR1 LNHNV, CDR2 YYDKDF (reference sequence). The CDR3 is 14 amino acids. This chain's CDR3 is CATSRGNRDYGYTF. The CDR3 DNA sequence: TGTGCCACCAGCAGAGGGAACAGGGACTATGGCTACACCTTC.

This clone was seen only once. The genes are TRBV7-9 and TRBJ1-3, with a tentative D call TRBD1 (6 bases). Trimming took off 4 bases at V and 2 bases at J, with 12 bases between the two ends. The germline CDR1 and CDR2 sequences are SEHNR and FQNEAQ (reference sequence). The CDR3 consists of 15 residues. The CDR3 loop reads CASSSQGNAGNTIYF. CDR3 nucleotides: TGTGCCAGCAGCTCACAGGGCAACGCTGGAAACACCATATATTTT.

J is TRBJ1-2 and V is TRBV7-2; D is unresolved. This CDR3 spans 12 amino acids. Germline V gene lookup returns CDR1 SGHTA and CDR2 FQGNSA. The ends were cut back, 9 bases at V and 2 bases at J, with 10 bases in the middle. This CDR3 is CAREDRNYGYTF. CDR3 nucleotide sequence: TGTGCCAGGGAGGACCGCAACTATGGCTACACCTTC.

J is TRBJ1-3 and V is TRBV6-5; the match to TRBD1 covers 7 bases. Germline lookup yields CDR1 MNHEY and CDR2 SVGAGI. The CDR3 contains 14 residues. V trimming: 6 bases; J trimming: 5 bases; junction bases outside the gene matches: 7. The CDR3 DNA reads as TGTGCCAGCAGCCCGACAGGGTCGAGAAACACCATATATTTT. Translating gives CASSPTGSRNTIYF.

This chain joins TRBV19 and TRBJ1-1; D gene uncertain. CDR3 length: 13 residues. Trimming removed 3 bases from V and 5 bases from J, with 10 bases in between. Looked up from germline, CDR1 is LNHDA and CDR2 is SQIVND (reference sequence). The CDR3 region has the DNA TGTGCCAGTAGTATTCTAGGCGGGACTGAAGCTTTCTTT. It specifies CASSILGGTEAFF.

The chain has TRBV6-5 and TRBJ1-1; 11 bases line up with TRBD1. V gave up 1 base and J gave up 6 bases; unmatched junction bases: 4. The CDR3 has 15 amino acids. Germline V lookup: CDR1 MNHEY, CDR2 SVGAGI. The CDR3 loop is CASSYWGQGGAEAFF. CDR3 DNA sequence: TGTGCCAGCAGTTACTGGGGACAGGGGGGAGCTGAAGCTTTCTTT.

J is TRBJ1-2 and V is TRBV30; 11 bases are a match to TRBD1. The junction had 4 bases not matched to a gene; V was cut back by 4 bases and J by 3 bases. In germline, CDR1 is GTSNPN, CDR2 SVGIG (reference sequence). This CDR3 has 14 residues. DNA of the CDR3: TGTGCCTGGACCGGACAGGGGGCTTACTATGGCTACACCTTC. It encodes CAWTGQGAYYGYTF.